This TCR beta chain was documented in a study of OX40 agonist ivuxolimab in advanced cancers. Study overall: Participants averaged about 60 years of age (range about 23 to 80) and were around 80% male. Enrollees could have had prior anti-PD-1, anti-PD-L1 or anti-CTLA-4 therapy, which 35% to 40% had received.

The data were produced by immunoSEQ multiplex PCR, yet TCRdb's version contains in-frame clones alone and is incomplete. The sample holds 20,000 to 25,000 clones, 84% seen once. On this clone: What it recognizes is unknown.

The CDR3 is 16 amino acids. The ends were cut back, 4 bases at V and 5 bases at J, with 18 bases in the middle. Germline-derived CDR1 and CDR2 are KGHSH and LQKENI. Regarding the study as a whole: Low clonal expansion, among the lowest seen, marked partial responders at 0.1-3.0 mg/kg. Researchers report that CD8+ T cells had, on average, more expanded clones than CD4+.

This specimen was CD4+ or CD8+ T cells sorted from blood, taken in a trial of the OX40 agonist ivuxolimab. The TCR comes from an adult with an advanced solid tumor such as melanoma, head and neck, liver or kidney cancer. V usage is TRBV18 and J usage is TRBJ2-1; TRBD2 is a possible D gene (5 bases). CDR3 nucleotides: TGTGCCAGCTCACATACCGCCGAGACTACTGACAATGAGCAGTTCTTC. Translated, it gives CASSHTAETTDNEQFF.